This T cell receptor beta chain was profiled in a study of blood T cell repertoires in COVID-19. Study information: Sites in the United States, Italy and Spain provided acute and convalescent COVID-19 samples. T cells, B-cell-depleted T cells, or PBMCs supplied cDNA or gDNA.

TCRdb's table, derived via immunoSEQ multiplex PCR, lists solely in-frame clones and lacks some. Of a few hundred thousand clones in the sample, roughly 85% were seen once. About this clone itself: Other DNA sequences in this sample translate to the same CDR3.

The origin of this receptor is a woman aged 18-30 years with acute or convalescent COVID-19. The source material was peripheral blood.

The CDR3 reads CASSATANTEAFF. In nucleotides, the CDR3 is TGTGCCAGCAGCGCCACAGCTAACACTGAAGCTTTCTTT. The V gene is TRBV9, the J gene TRBJ1-1; D gene unclear. Germline CDR1 and CDR2: SGDLS and YYNGEE. V gave up 3 bases and J gave up 2 bases, with 8 bases separating them. This CDR3 has 13 amino acids.